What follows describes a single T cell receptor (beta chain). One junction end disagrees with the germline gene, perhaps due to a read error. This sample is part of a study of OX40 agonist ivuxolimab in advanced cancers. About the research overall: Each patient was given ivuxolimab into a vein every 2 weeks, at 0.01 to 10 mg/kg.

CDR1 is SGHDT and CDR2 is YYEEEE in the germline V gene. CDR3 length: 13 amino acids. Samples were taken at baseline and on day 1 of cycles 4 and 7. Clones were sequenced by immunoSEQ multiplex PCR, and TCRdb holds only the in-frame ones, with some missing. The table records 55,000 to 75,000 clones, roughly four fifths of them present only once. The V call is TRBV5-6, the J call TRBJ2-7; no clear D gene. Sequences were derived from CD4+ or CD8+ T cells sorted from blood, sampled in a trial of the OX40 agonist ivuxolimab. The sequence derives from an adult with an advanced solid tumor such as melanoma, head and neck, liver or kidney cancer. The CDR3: CASSTTDRYGQYF. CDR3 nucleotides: TGTGCCAGCAGCACTACGGACCGCTACGGGCAGTACTTC.